Listed below are T cell receptor beta chains from one sample, sequenced in a study of cytomegalovirus exposure and HLA in healthy donors. Assay used: immunoSEQ multiplex PCR; TCRdb lists only in-frame clones, some missing. Here the sample spans roughly 150,000 clones, around 73% being singletons. The specimen sequenced was PBMCs. The receptors shown here come from a woman between 18 and 29 years old in good health and CMV-seropositive. Each CDR3 is given with its conserved first and last residue. D genes are given only for firm matches. The size entry is marked missing in some rows and otherwise reads once, few, many or a size class.

CDR3 DNA,CDR3 protein,V gene,J gene,clone size,D gene
TGCAGCGCCCGGGACAGGGAAAAAGCTTTCTTT,CSARDREKAFF,TRBV29-1,TRBJ1-1,NA,TRBD1
TGTGCCTGGAGATGGGCGAACTCCTACAATGAGCAGTTCTTC,CAWRWANSYNEQFF,TRBV30,TRBJ2-1,few,NA
TGTGCCAGCAGTTTTGCAAGGCAGGGAATGAGCACTGAAGCTTTCTTT,CASSFARQGMSTEAFF,TRBV6-6,TRBJ1-1,NA,NA
TGTGCCAGCAGTTTAGGTAGCGGGGTAAGGACAGATACGCAGTATTTT,CASSLGSGVRTDTQYF,TRBV27,TRBJ2-3,few,TRBD2
TGTGCCAGTAGTGACACAGGGGAGTGGTACTATGGCTACACCTTC,CASSDTGEWYYGYTF,TRBV19,TRBJ1-2,few,TRBD1
TGTGCCAGCAGCTCAAGGGGACAGTCCGTCTCCTACAATGAGCAGTTCTTC,CASSSRGQSVSYNEQFF,TRBV11-2,TRBJ2-1,NA,TRBD1
TGTGCCAGCAGTTTGGTGGGGGGGGAGGAGACCCAGTACTTC,CASSLVGGEETQYF,TRBV27,TRBJ2-5,few,TRBD2
TGTGCCAGCAGCGCGAGTCCGGGACTAGATACGCAGTATTTT,CASSASPGLDTQYF,TRBV9,TRBJ2-3,few,NA
TGTGCCAGCAGCGAAGGGGTGTCCGCTAGCGGCTCTAGCTCCTACGAGCAGTACTTC,CASSEGVSASGSSSYEQYF,TRBV7-2,TRBJ2-7,NA,TRBD2
TGTGCCAGTAGCCTGAATGAGGGGGGGGTCACTGAAGCTTTCTTT,CASSLNEGGVTEAFF,TRBV19,TRBJ1-1,NA,NA
TGTGCCACAGGGACTATCCCAGATACGCAGTATTTT,CATGTIPDTQYF,TRBV10-3,TRBJ2-3,NA,TRBD2
TGCGCCAGCAGCTTAAATAGCGCTGACGGGGAGCTGTTTTTT,CASSLNSADGELFF,TRBV5-1,TRBJ2-2,few,NA
TGTGCCAGCAGCCGTGGGAGTGGCAATGAGCAGTTCTTC,CASSRGSGNEQFF,TRBV5-6,TRBJ2-1,NA,NA
TGTGCCAGCAGCAATTCGGGGGGCGCAGGGGACACCTTC,CASSNSGGAGDTF,TRBV14,TRBJ1-2,NA,NA
TGTGCCAGCAGCTTAGGAGCGGGGGGGCCGCAGACCCAGTACTTC,CASSLGAGGPQTQYF,TRBV11-3,TRBJ2-5,NA,TRBD2
TGTGCCAGCAGCGCCGACCCCAGGAGCCTGGCGGGGGGCCTCGATGAGCAGTTCTTC,CASSADPRSLAGGLDEQFF,TRBV7-8,TRBJ2-1,few,TRBD2
TGTGCCAGCAGCTTAGGGGTAACCAGGGACACCGGGGAGCTGTTTTTT,CASSLGVTRDTGELFF,TRBV7-6,TRBJ2-2,NA,NA
TGTGCCAGCAGTCCTAAAGACAGGGGGAACACTGAAGCTTTCTTT,CASSPKDRGNTEAFF,TRBV6-5,TRBJ1-1,NA,TRBD1
TGTGCCAGCAGAACAGGGGATGAAAAACTGTTTTTT,CASRTGDEKLFF,TRBV6-5,TRBJ1-4,NA,TRBD1
TGTGCCAGCTCACCGTCGCAGGGGGCGATCGAAGAAAAACTGTTTTTT,CASSPSQGAIEEKLFF,TRBV18,TRBJ1-4,NA,TRBD1
TGCGCCAGCAGCACGGGACAATTCAATGAGCAGTTCTTC,CASSTGQFNEQFF,TRBV5-1,TRBJ2-1,NA,NA
TGTGCCAGCAGCCCCCGGACAGGGGTACGGACTGAAGCTTTCTTT,CASSPRTGVRTEAFF,TRBV7-8,TRBJ1-1,NA,TRBD1
TGCAGCGTTGCCGGACAAGGGGGCGGAGATTTCTTT,CSVAGQGGGDFF,TRBV29-1,TRBJ1-1,NA,TRBD1